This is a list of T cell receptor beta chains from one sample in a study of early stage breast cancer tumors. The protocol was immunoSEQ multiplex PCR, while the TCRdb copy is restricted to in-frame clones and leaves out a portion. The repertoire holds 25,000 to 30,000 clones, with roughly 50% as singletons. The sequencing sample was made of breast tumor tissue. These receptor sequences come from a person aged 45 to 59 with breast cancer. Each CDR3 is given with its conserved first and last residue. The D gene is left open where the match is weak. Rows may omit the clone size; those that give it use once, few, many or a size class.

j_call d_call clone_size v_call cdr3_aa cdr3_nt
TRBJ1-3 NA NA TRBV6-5 CASSYGQSAIYF TGTGCCAGCAGTTACGGGCAGAGCGCCATATATTTT
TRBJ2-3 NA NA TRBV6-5 CASSYVSGGADTQYF TGTGCCAGCAGTTACGTTAGCGGAGGGGCAGATACGCAGTATTTT
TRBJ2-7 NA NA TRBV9 CASSVRAESPYEQYF TGTGCCAGCAGCGTGAGGGCGGAATCTCCCTACGAGCAGTACTTC
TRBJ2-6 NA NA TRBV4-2 CASSPGGSTGANVLTF TGTGCCAGCAGCCCAGGGGGGTCAACTGGGGCCAACGTCCTGACTTTC
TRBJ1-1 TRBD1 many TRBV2 CASTWDRVNTEAFF TGTGCCAGCACCTGGGACAGGGTAAACACTGAAGCTTTCTTT
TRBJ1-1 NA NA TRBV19 CASSHQGRATEAFF TGTGCCAGTAGTCACCAGGGGAGGGCCACTGAAGCTTTCTTT
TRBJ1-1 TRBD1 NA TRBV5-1 CASRGGDSKNTEAFF TGCGCCAGCAGGGGTGGGGACAGTAAAAACACTGAAGCTTTCTTT
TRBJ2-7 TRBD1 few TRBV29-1 CSVGTGTYEQYF TGCAGCGTGGGGACAGGGACCTACGAGCAGTACTTC
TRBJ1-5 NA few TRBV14 CASSQAGFGQPQHF TGTGCCAGCAGCCAAGCCGGGTTCGGGCAGCCCCAGCATTTT
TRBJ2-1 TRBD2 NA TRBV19 CASAHLRAGVYNEQFF TGTGCCAGTGCCCACCTCCGGGCGGGGGTCTACAATGAGCAGTTCTTC
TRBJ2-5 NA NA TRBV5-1 CASSFGGTGGETQYF TGCGCCAGCAGCTTCGGGGGGACAGGTGGAGAGACCCAGTACTTC
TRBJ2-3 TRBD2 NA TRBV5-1 CASSLEAGGPSDTQYF TGCGCCAGCAGCTTGGAGGCGGGAGGGCCTTCAGATACGCAGTATTTT